Sequencing of this T cell receptor (beta chain) was carried out in a study of cytomegalovirus exposure and HLA in healthy donors (dated by TCRdb to about 2017). For the study in its entirety: An earlier analysis of more than 550 of the donors reported 276 Gb of sequence data and 117 million unique TCR beta sequences obtained from about 170 million T cells. In the later analysis, no new phenotypic data were used to find candidate immune exposures; instead, reliance was placed on TCR beta sequences and their occurrence across donors. Among approximately 370 genotyped donors of the cohort, an average of approximately 240,000 unique TCR beta nucleotide sequences was sequenced per donor, of which about 19% were non-productive. An early release covering roughly 580 HLA-typed donors comprised about 310 gigabases of sequencing data and around 85 million unique TCR sequences. The study used immunosequencing to profile the T cell repertoires of 600 to 850 subjects and linked those repertoires to cytomegalovirus serostatus. In a later genetic analysis, genome-wide SNP genotypes for about 55% of the 666 donors were used, and that subset was treated as a discovery cohort. HLA typing included class I and class II loci at four-digit resolution. The genetic ancestry cluster associated with self-reported Caucasian donors included 81% of the 398 genotyped donors. Donor age, sex, ethnicity and CMV serostatus were collected together with the repertoire data. Because of strong linkage in the cohort, 5 or 6 DR-DQ haplotypes were treated as single units for association and clustering. The number of typed donors differed by locus: about 620-640 for A, B, C, DRB1 and DQB1; approximately 520 for DQA1; roughly 600 for DPA1; and roughly 490 for DPB1. The aim of the study was to test whether cataloging public T cell receptors could identify signatures of past pathogen exposure. All discovery cohort repertoires had been generated on a single sequencing platform. A later analysis re-analyzed previously published TCR beta repertoires from approximately 700 donors and added high-resolution HLA genotyping to study TCR occurrence patterns. Along with the roughly 700-subject first cohort, a separate validation cohort of roughly 110 different subjects was used. To predict cytomegalovirus infection status, the study combined high-throughput TCR immunosequencing, statistical association of individual TCRs with disease status, and machine learning. In an earlier analysis of 550 to 700 of the donors, high-throughput TCR beta sequencing was used to judge whether each TCR beta V gene segment behaved as functional or pseudogenic. Paper-wide results and their limitations: While some public TCRs were present in many individuals, most TCR sequences turned up only very rarely across donors. Compared with equally common non-associated chains, HLA-associated TCR beta chains in a later analysis were more clonally expanded and had lower generation probabilities. A further reported finding was that TCR beta sequences accurately predicted the HLA-A and HLA-B alleles for most subjects in the first cohort. An association between a missense DCLRE1C variant and V-gene and J-gene trimming of TCR beta chains was found in a later genetic analysis and replicated in an independent cohort. In a later genetic analysis, fewer N-insertions in productive TCRs were reported among donors in an Asian-associated ancestry cluster than the roughly 700-donor mean. In an earlier analysis of around 600 of the donors, most TCR beta V segments were observed in productive rearrangements about 87% or about 30% of the time, broadly matching IMGT annotations. A cluster of highly shared sequence variants was judged likely to be a technical artifact of the sequencing pipeline. According to the authors, the approach could potentially be generalized to other disease states and immunological phenotypes. At a false discovery rate of 0.05, a later analysis linked 15,000 to 20,000 TCR beta sequences to specific HLA alleles. Presence/absence analyses assumed roughly uniform sequencing depth across donors, an assumption that may not hold. The classifier was reported to diagnose cytomegalovirus status with high specificity and sensitivity in both the original and validation cohorts. In a later analysis, the rate of TCR association differed among HLA loci, with DRB1 alleles having the most associated TCRs and HLA-C alleles having the fewest. A total of 150 to 200 TCR beta chains were listed by the study as associated with cytomegalovirus. Some IMGT-functional V segments, including TRBV6-2 and TRBV6-3, could not be distinguished by the 87-base-pair reads and were therefore excluded. Immune exposure information for the cohort was limited to CMV serostatus. Several of the top co-occurrence clusters appeared to be linked to parvovirus B19, influenza, CMV and Epstein-Barr virus, according to a later analysis. According to a later analysis, most CMV-associated TCR beta chains appeared to be HLA-restricted, and the HLA associations seemed to be driven largely by CMV exposure. Because HLA typing was unavailable for some donors at each locus, only the typed subset was used in association tests. When HLA alleles, especially DR and DQ, strongly co-occurred, attributing TCR associations to individual alleles was difficult. The earlier analysis of around 600 of the donors excluded fewer than 20 rarely observed V segments, including chromosome 9 orphons, because counts were too low. In this cohort, only TCR beta chains were sequenced, and detectable features were limited by the absence of alpha or paired-chain data. Linkage disequilibrium might explain the correlated functional status among segregating V segments, but an unknown experimental factor could not be excluded. In vitro tests confirmed that three of the cytomegalovirus-associated TCR beta chains recognize cytomegalovirus antigens.

Details on this clone: Its antigen is unknown. It has no much larger one-base neighbor in the sample; base qualities were not kept.

Library generation was performed with the immunoSEQ multiplex PCR assay. A mixture of 60 forward primers for TCR Vbeta segments and 13 reverse primers for TCR Jbeta segments was used in the multiplex PCR. The CDR3 region of rearranged TCR beta genes was amplified from genomic DNA by a multiplex PCR assay. The amplified TCR beta libraries were sequenced on the Illumina HiSeq System as 87-base-pair reads. For the original study's pipeline: Across the 666 repertoires, a later analysis counted tens of millions of unique TCR beta chains, roughly 11 million of which were shared by at least two donors. A nearest-neighbor algorithm error-corrected the raw reads and collapsed the reads into unique sequences, merging closely related sequences to remove PCR and sequencing errors. Alignment of CDR3 sequences to IMGT reference sequences was used to assign V, D and J gene segments. For a sequence to be retained, a match of at least six nucleotides was required to both a V gene segment and a J gene segment. Rearrangements were classified as productive when the CDR3 lacked stop codons and remained in frame with V and J, and all other rearrangements were classified as non-productive. Following IMGT convention, CDR3 was defined as the stretch from the second conserved V-encoded cysteine to the conserved J-encoded phenylalanine. The earlier analysis of about 560 of the donors excluded any sequence lacking an unambiguous match to a single V gene segment. In an earlier analysis of a few hundred of the donors, a V segment was called functional when productive rearrangements were above 56.7%, and segregating when the standard deviation between donors exceeded 5%. To diagnose cytomegalovirus status from the catalog of TCR beta chain sequences, a statistical classification framework was built. A later analysis assigned V and J genes by comparing TCR nucleotide sequences with IMGT/GENE-DB human TR gene sequences. The TCRdist pipeline was used in a later analysis to assign CDR3 sequences and most-parsimonious VDJ recombination scenarios. A later analysis defined each TCR beta chain by its CDR3 amino acid sequence plus V-gene family, and excluded reads lacking a unique V-gene family. To address suspected cross-contamination and a sequencing artifact, a later analysis removed under 600 highly shared, low-generation-probability nucleotide sequences. In a later analysis, a clonal expansion index for each public chain was calculated from normalized within-repertoire ranks of inferred template counts. A later analysis computed generation probabilities with a VDJ recombination model fitted to out-of-frame rearrangements, and checked the results against IGoR. In a later analysis, TCR-TCR, TCR-HLA and TCR-CMV co-occurrence was scored with hypergeometric tests, and a repertoire-size bias correction was applied to TCR pairs. A later analysis estimated false discovery rates by permuting HLA or CMV assignments 20 times. In a later analysis, co-occurring TCRs were grouped using DBSCAN, with TCRdist sequence similarity added in when clustering inside HLA-allele-positive subsets. Co-occurrence clustering excluded repertoires with fewer than 30,000 or more than 120,000 public chains, plus five with anomalous nucleotide sharing. The table was pulled from immuneACCESS by TCRdb, which kept in-frame rearrangements only. Such tables lose some clones; where checked, under half of the loss comes from unresolved V genes, and the rest has no known cause. D and trimming were read from the DNA, whereas the V and J calls and clone size are those reported in that table. Present in this sample are roughly 180,000 clones, approximately 80% of which were seen just once. The ten largest account for 1.2% of the sample.

According to the germline V gene, CDR1 reads MNHEY and CDR2 reads SVGAGI. The cysteine opens and the phenylalanine closes a CDR3 of 15 amino acids. Only the CDR3 portion is preserved as DNA: 45 bases, with reading frame beginning at the first base. V and J are truncated by 6 bases and 5 bases respectively, leaving an intervening sequence of 17 bases. The cohort consisted of hundreds of healthy bone marrow donors. At the time of sampling, all cohort members were nominally healthy, though unrecorded immune exposures were likely present. The donor was CMV seropositive and was included in the group of 250 to 300 seropositive cohort members. Each donor provided a peripheral blood sample, and peripheral blood mononuclear cells were used for TCR beta sequencing. The Qiagen DNeasy Blood Extraction Kit was used to extract genomic DNA from the blood cell samples.

The sample taken for sequencing was PBMCs. The TCR originated in a girl between 2 and 10 years old in good health and CMV-seropositive. The chain links TRBV6-5 with TRBJ2-1; TRBD2 could be the D gene, as 5 bases match. The nucleotide sequence reads TGTGCCAGCAGCCCCACTAGTTCTGGCCACAATGAGCAGTTCTTC. This translates into CASSPTSSGHNEQFF.